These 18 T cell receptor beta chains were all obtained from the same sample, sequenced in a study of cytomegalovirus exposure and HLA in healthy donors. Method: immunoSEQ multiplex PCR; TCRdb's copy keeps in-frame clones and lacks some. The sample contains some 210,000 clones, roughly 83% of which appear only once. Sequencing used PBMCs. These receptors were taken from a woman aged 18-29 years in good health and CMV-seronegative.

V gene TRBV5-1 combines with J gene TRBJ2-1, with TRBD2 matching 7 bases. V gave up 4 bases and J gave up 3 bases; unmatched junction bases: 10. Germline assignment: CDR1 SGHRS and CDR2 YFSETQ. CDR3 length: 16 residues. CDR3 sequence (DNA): TGCGCCAGCAGCCCGGGGACTACGGGGTTCTACAATGAGCAGTTCTTC. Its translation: CASSPGTTGFYNEQFF.

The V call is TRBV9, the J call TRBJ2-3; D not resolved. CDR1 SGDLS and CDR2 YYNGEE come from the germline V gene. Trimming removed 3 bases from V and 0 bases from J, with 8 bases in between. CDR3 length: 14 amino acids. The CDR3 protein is CASSGAASTDTQYF. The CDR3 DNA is TGTGCCAGCAGCGGTGCTGCTAGCACAGATACGCAGTATTTT.

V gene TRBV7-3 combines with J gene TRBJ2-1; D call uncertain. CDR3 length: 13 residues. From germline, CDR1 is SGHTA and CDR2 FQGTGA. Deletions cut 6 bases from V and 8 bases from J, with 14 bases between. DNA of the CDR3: TGTGCCAGCAGTGTTAGAGTCGTCGATGAGCAGTTCTTC. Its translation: CASSVRVVDEQFF.

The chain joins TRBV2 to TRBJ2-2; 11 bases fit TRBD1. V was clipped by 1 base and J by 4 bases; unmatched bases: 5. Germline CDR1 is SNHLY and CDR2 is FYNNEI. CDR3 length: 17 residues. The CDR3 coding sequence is TGTGCCAGCAGTGAAGGTATTGGACAGGGGGCCACCGGGGAGCTGTTTTTT. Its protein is CASSEGIGQGATGELFF.

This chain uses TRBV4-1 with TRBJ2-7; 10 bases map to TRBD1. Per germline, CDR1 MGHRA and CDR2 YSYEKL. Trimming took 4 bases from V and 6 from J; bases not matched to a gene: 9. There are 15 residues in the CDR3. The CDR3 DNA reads TGCGCCAGCAGCCCGACCGGGACAGGGGCGGGCGAGCAGTACTTC. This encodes CASSPTGTGAGEQYF.

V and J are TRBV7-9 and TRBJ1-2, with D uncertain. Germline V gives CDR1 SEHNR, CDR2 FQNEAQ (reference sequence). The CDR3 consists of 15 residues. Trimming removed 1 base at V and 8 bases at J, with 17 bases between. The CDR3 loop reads CASSLVGRQAGGYTF. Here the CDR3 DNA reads TGTGCCAGCAGCTTAGTAGGTCGGCAGGCGGGGGGCTACACCTTC.

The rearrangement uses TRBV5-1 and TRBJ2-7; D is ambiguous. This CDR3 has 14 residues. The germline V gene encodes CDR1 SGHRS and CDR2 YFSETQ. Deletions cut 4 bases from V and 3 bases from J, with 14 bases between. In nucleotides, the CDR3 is TGCGCCAGCAGCCCTCTGCCGAACCGCTACGAGCAGTACTTC. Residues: CASSPLPNRYEQYF.

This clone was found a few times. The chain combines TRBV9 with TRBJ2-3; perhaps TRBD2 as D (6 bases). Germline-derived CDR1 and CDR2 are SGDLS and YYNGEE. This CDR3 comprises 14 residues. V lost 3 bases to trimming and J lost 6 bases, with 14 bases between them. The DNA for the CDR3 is TGTGCCAGCAGCGCCCAGACTAGAAGGGATACGCAGTATTTT. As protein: CASSAQTRRDTQYF.

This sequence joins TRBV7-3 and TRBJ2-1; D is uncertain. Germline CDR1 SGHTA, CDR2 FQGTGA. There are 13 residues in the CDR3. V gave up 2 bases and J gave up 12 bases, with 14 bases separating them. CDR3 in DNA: TGTGCCAGCAGCTTAGGCGGCGGCAATCCGCAGTTCTTC. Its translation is CASSLGGGNPQFF.

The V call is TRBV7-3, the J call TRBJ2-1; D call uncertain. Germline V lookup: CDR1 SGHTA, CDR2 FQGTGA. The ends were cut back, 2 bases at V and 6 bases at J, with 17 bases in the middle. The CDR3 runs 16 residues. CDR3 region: CASSLSATTLPNEQFF. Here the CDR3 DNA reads TGTGCCAGCAGCTTATCCGCGACAACGCTCCCCAATGAGCAGTTCTTC.

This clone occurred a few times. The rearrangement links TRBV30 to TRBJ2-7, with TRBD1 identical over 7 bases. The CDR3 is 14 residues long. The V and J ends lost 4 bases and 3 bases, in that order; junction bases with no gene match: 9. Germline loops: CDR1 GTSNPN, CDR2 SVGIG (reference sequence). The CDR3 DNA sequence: TGTGCCTGGACCCGACAGGGTATAGTCTACGAGCAGTACTTC. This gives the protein CAWTRQGIVYEQYF.

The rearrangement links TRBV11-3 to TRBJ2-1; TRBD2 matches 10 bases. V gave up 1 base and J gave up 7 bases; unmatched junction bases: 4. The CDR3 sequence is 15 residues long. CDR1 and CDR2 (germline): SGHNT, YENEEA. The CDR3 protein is CASSLVLAGENEQFF. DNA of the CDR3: TGTGCCAGCAGCTTAGTCCTAGCGGGAGAGAATGAGCAGTTCTTC. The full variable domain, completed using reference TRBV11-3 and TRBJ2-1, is EAGVVQSPRYKIIEKKQPVAFWCNPISGHNTLYWYLQNLGQGPELLIRYENEEAVDDSQLPKDRFSAERLKGVDSTLKIQPAELGDSAVYLCASSLVLAGENEQFFGPGTRLTVL.

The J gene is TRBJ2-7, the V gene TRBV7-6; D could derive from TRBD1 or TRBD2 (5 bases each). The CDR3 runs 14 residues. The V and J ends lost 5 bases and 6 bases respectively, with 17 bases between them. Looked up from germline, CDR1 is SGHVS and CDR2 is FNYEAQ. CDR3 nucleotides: TGTGCCAGCAGCACAGGAGGAAGAAGCTCCGAGCAGTACTTC. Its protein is CASSTGGRSSEQYF. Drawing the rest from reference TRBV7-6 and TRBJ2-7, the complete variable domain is GAGVSQSPRYKVTKRGQDVALRCDPISGHVSLYWYRQALGQGPEFLTYFNYEAQQDKSGLPNDRFSAERPEGSISTLTIQRTEQRDSAMYRCASSTGGRSSEQYFGPGTRLTVT.

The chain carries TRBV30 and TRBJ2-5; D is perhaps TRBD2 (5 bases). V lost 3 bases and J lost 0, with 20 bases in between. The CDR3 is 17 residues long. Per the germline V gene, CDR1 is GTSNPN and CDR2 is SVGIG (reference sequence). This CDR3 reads CAWSWLPEELYQETQYF. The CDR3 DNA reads TGTGCCTGGAGCTGGCTCCCGGAGGAACTGTACCAAGAGACCCAGTACTTC.

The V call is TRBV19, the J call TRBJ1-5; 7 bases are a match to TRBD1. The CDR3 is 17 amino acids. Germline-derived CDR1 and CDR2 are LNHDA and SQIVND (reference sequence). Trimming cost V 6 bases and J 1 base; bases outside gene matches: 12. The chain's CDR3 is CASRDRVGPGSNQPQHF. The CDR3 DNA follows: TGTGCCAGTAGAGACAGGGTTGGGCCGGGCAGCAATCAGCCCCAGCATTTT.

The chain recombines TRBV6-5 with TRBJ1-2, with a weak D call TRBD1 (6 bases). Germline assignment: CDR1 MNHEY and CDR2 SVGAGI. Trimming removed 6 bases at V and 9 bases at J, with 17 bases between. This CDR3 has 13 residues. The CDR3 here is CASRDSRKGSYTF. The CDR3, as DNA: TGTGCCAGCAGGGACAGTCGGAAGGGGAGCTACACCTTC.

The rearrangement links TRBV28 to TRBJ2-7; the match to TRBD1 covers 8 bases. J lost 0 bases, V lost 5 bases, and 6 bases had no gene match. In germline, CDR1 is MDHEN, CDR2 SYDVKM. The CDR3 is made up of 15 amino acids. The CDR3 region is CASSPGTGRSYEQYF. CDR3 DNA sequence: TGTGCCAGCAGTCCCGGGACAGGTCGCTCCTACGAGCAGTACTTC.

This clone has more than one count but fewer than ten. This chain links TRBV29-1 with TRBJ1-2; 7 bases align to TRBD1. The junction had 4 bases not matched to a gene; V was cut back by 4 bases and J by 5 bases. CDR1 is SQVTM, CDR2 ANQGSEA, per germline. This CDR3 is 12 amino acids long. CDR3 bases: TGCAGCGTTGGAACAGGGGTTTATGGCTACACCTTC. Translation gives CSVGTGVYGYTF.